Below, one T cell receptor beta chain is given with its context. This clone was recorded a few times. The antigen this receptor binds is unknown. Per-base quality was not reported, and no clone a single base away is much larger than it. TCRbeta CDR3 regions were amplified from genomic DNA by means of the immunoSEQ Assay, a bias-controlled multiplex PCR. The paper's processing steps were these. Within the assay, amplification of reference gene primers was used to estimate how many nucleated cells each sample contained. To quantify the absolute abundance of each unique TCRbeta CDR3 rearrangement, sequence reads were collapsed and filtered. For each sample, productive Simpson clonality was calculated as the square root of Simpson's diversity index across productive rearrangements. Not all clones reach the TCRdb copy of this immuneACCESS table, which keeps in-frame sequences only. Checked studies attribute under half of the gap to unresolved V genes and leave the rest unexplained. The V and J calls and clone size were taken over from that table, and D and trimming were inferred from the DNA. Here the sample has roughly 200,000 clones; roughly 88% occur a single time. The ten largest clones add up to approximately 5% of the sample.

This sample stems from a study of blood T cell repertoires in COVID-19 (TCRdb year 2020). Regarding the study in general: Collaborator samples came from the United States, Italy and Spain and covered acute and convalescent phases of COVID-19. The prospective study material was composed of cDNA or gDNA derived from T cells, B-cell-depleted T cells, or PBMCs. Subjects who had been exposed to COVID-19, were actively infected with it, or had recovered from it provided the deeply sampled blood TCRbeta repertoires that made up the dataset. A freely available public database, intended as a resource for researchers studying the immune response to SARS-CoV-2, is where the repertoires were released. Samples were obtained from the ongoing ImmuneRACE study (first 160 participants) and from about 1,300 subjects provided by 6 global collaborators. Sample metadata almost always included a de-identified subject ID, COVID-19 status, age in years and sex. HLA class I and class II types, where available, came from metadata supplied by the sample provider rather than from assay-based typing.

The investigation overall reported the following: Clinical and demographic metadata were provided uncurated, with the amount varying by source and participant.

Reading from cysteine to phenylalanine, the CDR3 counts 14 amino acids. The only DNA kept is the CDR3, 42 bases in frame from the first base. CDR1 is given as MNHEY and CDR2 as SMNVEV, both from the germline V gene (reference sequence). Germline trimming amounts to 4 bases on V and 7 bases on J, with 8 as the count of junction bases outside the gene matches. Enrolling through a virtual design, the prospective study's participants ranged in age from roughly 18 to 90 years and lived across about two dozen United States geographic areas. Cohort assignment in the prospective study relied on participant-reported clinical history from a screening survey and a study questionnaire. Mobile phlebotomists in the prospective study collected whole blood, serum and a nasopharyngeal or oropharyngeal swab from every participant. Participants in the prospective study had the option to provide additional blood draws and questionnaires over an approximately 2-month period. Before DNA extraction, prospective study blood samples were shipped either frozen or at room temperature.

Recombination joined TRBV27 with TRBJ1-2; 8 bases in the middle match TRBD1. Material: PBMCs or T cells enriched from blood (not recorded which). The receptor was derived from a man aged 35-49 years with acute COVID-19. The nucleotide sequence reads as follows: TGTGCCAGCAGTTCCCGAACAACAGGGGGTGGCTACACCTTC. It is translated as CASSSRTTGGGYTF.